This is a list of T cell receptor beta chains from one sample in a study of control samples from healthy donors and cancer patients. Assay used: immunoSEQ multiplex PCR; TCRdb lists only in-frame clones, some missing. The sample lists tens of thousands of clones, roughly 91% occurring once. Specimen: blood. Receptors originate from a man aged 50 or older in good health. CDR3s include the opening cysteine and the closing phenylalanine or tryptophan. D genes are given only for firm matches. Size values are once, few and many counts, or a class for expanded clones, and some rows have none.

D gene	V gene	clone size	J gene	CDR3 DNA	CDR3 protein
NA	TRBV5-4	NA	TRBJ1-5	TGTGCCAGCAGCTTGGGCCCCGGCAGCGATCAGCCCCAGCATTTT	CASSLGPGSDQPQHF
NA	TRBV5-1	NA	TRBJ2-7	TGCGCCAGCAGCTTCGGCAGCGCCTACGAGCAGTACTTC	CASSFGSAYEQYF
NA	TRBV9	NA	TRBJ2-3	TGTGCCAGCAGCGTAGTGTGGGGGGGCCAAGCAGATACGCAGTATTTT	CASSVVWGGQADTQYF
NA	TRBV14	NA	TRBJ1-5	TGTGCCAGCAGCCTGAGGGGAACGGGTCAGCCCCAGCATTTT	CASSLRGTGQPQHF
NA	TRBV6-5	NA	TRBJ1-5	TGTGCCAGCAGGACCGACAGAAGCAATCAGCCCCAGCATTTT	CASRTDRSNQPQHF
TRBD1	TRBV27	NA	TRBJ1-1	TGTGCCAGCAGTTCGAGGACAGGAATGAACACTGAAGCTTTCTTT	CASSSRTGMNTEAFF
TRBD1	TRBV30	few	TRBJ1-6	TGTGCCTGGACCGGACAGGGACCTAATTCACCCCTCCACTTT	CAWTGQGPNSPLHF
TRBD2	TRBV6-6	NA	TRBJ2-7	TGTGCCAGCAGTCCCGCTAGCGGGGGGACCCTATCCTACGAGCAGTACTTC	CASSPASGGTLSYEQYF
NA	TRBV21-1	NA	TRBJ1-4	TGTGCCAGCAGCACCCACCTACCCCGACGGGACAGTGAAAAACTGTTTTTT	CASSTHLPRRDSEKLFF
TRBD2	TRBV18	NA	TRBJ2-5	TGTGCCAGCTCACCAGGGACTAGCTCCCAAGAGACCCAGTACTTC	CASSPGTSSQETQYF
NA	TRBV30	NA	TRBJ2-5	TGTGCCTGGAGTGTACTAGGTGGAGAGACCCAGTACTTC	CAWSVLGGETQYF
NA	TRBV11-3	NA	TRBJ1-1	TGTGCCAGCAGCTTAGATGGGCAGGTGCTCACTGAAGCTTTCTTT	CASSLDGQVLTEAFF
TRBD1	TRBV9	NA	TRBJ1-2	TGTGCCAGCAGCGTTCGACAGGGGGAGTATGGCTACACCTTC	CASSVRQGEYGYTF
NA	TRBV6-5	NA	TRBJ1-1	TGTGCCAGCAGTTACTCGCAGGCCTTGAACACTGAAGCTTTCTTT	CASSYSQALNTEAFF
NA	TRBV30	NA	TRBJ2-7	TGTGCCTGGAGTGTAGGAGGGGCTCACGAGCAGTACTTC	CAWSVGGAHEQYF
TRBD1	TRBV27	NA	TRBJ1-1	TGTGCCAGCAGTTTATTGGGACAGGGGAACACTGAAGCTTTCTTT	CASSLLGQGNTEAFF
TRBD1	TRBV9	NA	TRBJ1-4	TGTGCCAGCAGCGTAGCGGGACAGGGTTTAATCCGGGAAAAACTGTTTTTT	CASSVAGQGLIREKLFF
NA	TRBV4-1	NA	TRBJ1-3	TGCGCCAGCAGCCAAGACTCCGGAAACACCATATATTTT	CASSQDSGNTIYF
TRBD1	TRBV5-1	NA	TRBJ1-3	TGCGCCAGCAGCTTGGACACAGGGGGAGGAAACACCATATATTTT	CASSLDTGGGNTIYF
NA	TRBV7-9	NA	TRBJ1-4	TGTGCCAGCAGCTTGTCGAGGATGCAAACTAATGAAAAACTGTTTTTT	CASSLSRMQTNEKLFF
TRBD1	TRBV6-5	NA	TRBJ1-2	TGTGCCAGCAGCGACAGGGGGGGGTACTATGGCTACACCTTC	CASSDRGGYYGYTF
TRBD1	TRBV2	NA	TRBJ1-1	TGTGCCAGCATCTACAGGGGGAACACTGAAGCTTTCTTT	CASIYRGNTEAFF
NA	TRBV9	NA	TRBJ1-6	TGTGCCAGCAGCGTTACAGACAGCTCCTATAATTCACCCCTCCACTTT	CASSVTDSSYNSPLHF
NA	TRBV9	NA	TRBJ1-2	TGTGCCAGCAGCGTAGGACAGAACTATGGCTACACCTTC	CASSVGQNYGYTF
NA	TRBV3-1/TRBV3-2	NA	TRBJ1-1	TGTGCCAGCAGCATTGGTGCCCTGCGAAACACTGAAGCTTTCTTT	CASSIGALRNTEAFF
NA	TRBV27	NA	TRBJ2-5	TGTGCCAGCAGTTTGGAATTTTCCTCCCAAGAGACCCAGTACTTC	CASSLEFSSQETQYF
NA	TRBV12-3/TRBV12-4	NA	TRBJ1-6	TGTGCCAGCAGCCGGGACTTCAATTCACCCCTCCACTTT	CASSRDFNSPLHF
TRBD1	TRBV6-6	NA	TRBJ1-4	TGTGCCAGCAGCCCTGACAGGGCGGGAGAAAAACTGTTTTTT	CASSPDRAGEKLFF
TRBD1	TRBV2	NA	TRBJ1-5	TGTGCCAGCATGCAGGACAGGGACAATCAGCCCCAGCATTTT	CASMQDRDNQPQHF
NA	TRBV11-3	NA	TRBJ1-2	TGTGCCAGCAGGTCACGGGACCGAGACAACTATGGCTACACCTTC	CASRSRDRDNYGYTF
TRBD2	TRBV5-6	NA	TRBJ2-1	TGTGCCAGCAGCTGGACTAGCGGGGGCCCGGAATTCTTC	CASSWTSGGPEFF
NA	TRBV9	NA	TRBJ1-1	TGTGCCAGCAGCGTAGCCCCGACGGGGCCGAACACTGAAGCTTTCTTT	CASSVAPTGPNTEAFF
NA	TRBV7-8	NA	TRBJ1-1	TGTGCCAGCAGCCCAGGGACGCTGAACACTGAAGCTTTCTTT	CASSPGTLNTEAFF
TRBD1	TRBV11-3	NA	TRBJ1-1	TGTGCCAGCAGCTCGGGACAGGGAAGGACTGAAGCTTTCTTT	CASSSGQGRTEAFF
NA	TRBV30	NA	TRBJ1-1	TGTGCCTGGAGTGTAAACACCTTGAACACTGAAGCTTTCTTT	CAWSVNTLNTEAFF
NA	TRBV5-1	NA	TRBJ2-1	TGCGCCAGCAGCTTGGACTACAATGAGCAGTTCTTC	CASSLDYNEQFF
TRBD1	TRBV18	NA	TRBJ2-1	TGTGCCAGCTCACCCCTACAGGGGGCAGGAGAGCAGTTCTTC	CASSPLQGAGEQFF
TRBD1	TRBV5-4	once	TRBJ2-5	TGTGCCAGCAGTGGGACAGGGCCTGAGGGACTCTCGAATGAGACCCAGTACTTC	CASSGTGPEGLSNETQYF
NA	TRBV19	NA	TRBJ1-4	TGTGCCAGTCACAGGAGGACTAATGAAAAACTGTTTTTT	CASHRRTNEKLFF
TRBD1	TRBV10-1	NA	TRBJ2-1	TGCGCCAGCAGTGGCTCCGGGACAGGGGAGGATGAGCAGTTCTTC	CASSGSGTGEDEQFF
NA	TRBV6-1	NA	TRBJ2-1	TGTGCCAGCAGTGAAGCGCTTAAGGCAGGGGCATACGAGCAGTTCTTC	CASSEALKAGAYEQFF
TRBD1	TRBV19	NA	TRBJ1-5	TGTGCCAGTAGTGAAGACAGGGGAAGCAATCAGCCCCAGCATTTT	CASSEDRGSNQPQHF
NA	TRBV10-1	NA	TRBJ2-1	TGCGCCAGCAGTGAGCTAAGCAATGAGCAGTTCTTC	CASSELSNEQFF
TRBD2	TRBV3-1/TRBV3-2	NA	TRBJ2-2	TGTGCCAGCAGCCAAGAAGGGAAACTAGCGGGGTCCGCCGGGGAGCTGTTTTTT	CASSQEGKLAGSAGELFF
TRBD1	TRBV5-1	NA	TRBJ2-7	TGCGCCAGCAGCTTGCAACAGGGGGTGGCCGAGCAGTACTTC	CASSLQQGVAEQYF